These 18 T cell receptor beta chains originate from one sample sequenced in a study of cytomegalovirus exposure and HLA in healthy donors. In the PCR, 60 Vbeta and 13 Jbeta primers were used. Repertoires were generated with immunoSEQ multiplex PCR, while TCRdb's copy carries only in-frame clones and drops some. The profile covers approximately 150,000 clones, with 60% to 85% appearing a single time and around 7% taken by the ten largest. The sample comprised PBMCs. The receptors shown here come from a woman aged 40 to 50 in good health and CMV-seropositive.

The J gene is TRBJ1-6, the V gene TRBV7-9; 9 nucleotides line up with TRBD1. The CDR3 is made up of 17 amino acids. The ends lost 4 bases at V and 10 bases at J; junction bases unmatched: 14. CDR1 and CDR2 (germline): SEHNR, FQNEAQ (reference sequence). The CDR3 sequence is CASSSLSSGTGRSPLHF. As DNA, the CDR3 is TGTGCCAGCAGCTCCCTATCATCCGGGACAGGGCGATCACCCCTCCACTTT.

This sequence joins TRBV5-1 and TRBJ2-1; the match to TRBD2 covers 8 bases. Germline V gene sequence: CDR1 SGHRS, CDR2 YFSETQ. This CDR3 comprises 16 residues. J lost 5 bases, V lost 0 bases, and 7 bases had no gene match. The CDR3 region has the DNA TGCGCCAGCAGCTTGGATCAGACGGGGGGGAACAATGAGCAGTTCTTC. The encoded protein is CASSLDQTGGNNEQFF.

Here the CDR3 DNA reads TGTGCCAGTAGTATAGATCCAGGGGGGAATTCACCCCTCCACTTT. It specifies CASSIDPGGNSPLHF. The chain recombines TRBV19 with TRBJ1-6, with 7 bases identical to TRBD1. Per germline, CDR1 LNHDA and CDR2 SQIVND (reference sequence). This CDR3 has 15 amino acids. V was clipped by 0 bases and J by 7 bases; unmatched bases: 3.

The chain has TRBV29-1 and TRBJ2-7; D is undetermined. V was trimmed by 5 bases and J by 2 bases, leaving 16 bases between them. Germline V gene sequence: CDR1 SQVTM, CDR2 ANQGSEA. This CDR3 region has 14 residues. The CDR3 sequence is CSVRSDPNPYEQYF. The CDR3 nucleotides are TGCAGCGTTCGAAGCGACCCCAACCCCTACGAGCAGTACTTC.

The table lists this clone with a few counts. The chain carries TRBV5-1 and TRBJ2-7; 9 bases fit TRBD1. The CDR3 contains 16 residues. V was clipped by 5 bases and J by 5 bases; unmatched bases: 14. CDR1 SGHRS and CDR2 YFSETQ come from the germline V gene. CDR3 sequence (DNA): TGCGCCAGCAGTGTTATCGGGACAGGGACGGCCCACGAGCAGTACTTC. Translated: CASSVIGTGTAHEQYF.

V gene TRBV6-1 combines with J gene TRBJ2-7, with TRBD1 as a possible D gene (6 bases). The CDR3 runs to 14 residues. CDR1 and CDR2 (germline): MNHNS, SASEGT. The V end was cut by 6 bases, the J end by 0 bases, with 12 bases between. In DNA, the CDR3 is TGTGCCAGCAGGGCACCGGACAGCTCCTACGAGCAGTACTTC. Protein: CASRAPDSSYEQYF.

This chain joins TRBV9 and TRBJ2-2, with 8 bases lining up with TRBD2. This CDR3 region has 14 residues. Trimming took 5 bases from V and 6 from J; bases not matched to a gene: 6. Germline V CDR1 and CDR2: SGDLS, YYNGEE. The CDR3 region is CASSPGLEAGELFF. CDR3 coding DNA: TGTGCCAGCAGTCCGGGACTAGAGGCCGGGGAGCTGTTTTTT.

The chain joins TRBV29-1 to TRBJ2-3; TRBD2 agrees at 10 bases. The CDR3 totals 13 residues. The germline V gene has CDR1 SQVTM and CDR2 ANQGSEA. CDR3 sequence: CSHSGGTTDTQYF. CDR3 nucleotides: TGCAGTCATAGCGGGGGGACCACAGATACGCAGTATTTT.

The chain couples TRBV6-6 to TRBJ2-5, with TRBD2 as a possible D gene (7 bases). The DNA end is more similar to TRBJ2-7, so the J call may be wrong. This CDR3 has 15 amino acids. The germline V gene has CDR1 MNHNY and CDR2 SVGAGI (reference sequence). In nucleotides, the CDR3 is TGTGCCAGCAGTTCCAAGTCGGGGGGCGGCTACGAGCAGTACTTC. Encoded protein: CASSSKSGGGYEQYF.

The gene calls are TRBV5-1 and TRBJ1-2; tentatively, D is TRBD1 (5 bases). Trimming cost V 0 bases and J 4 bases, with 13 bases left between them. There are 15 residues in the CDR3. CDR1 and CDR2 (germline): SGHRS, YFSETQ. Written as DNA, the CDR3 is TGCGCCAGCAGCTTGGGCTCTAGGGACTCCTATGGCTACACCTTC. Its protein is CASSLGSRDSYGYTF.

This clone turned up a few times. The chain uses TRBV5-4 and TRBJ1-2, with 9 bases that match TRBD1. Germline CDR1 and CDR2: SGHNT and YYREEE (reference sequence). CDR3 length: 14 residues. V lost 6 bases to trimming and J lost 2 bases; unmatched junction nucleotides: 5. CDR3 nucleotides: TGTGCCAGCAACGAAGGACAGGGGAACTATGGCTACACCTTC. This gives the protein CASNEGQGNYGYTF.

The chain recombines TRBV7-8 with TRBJ1-1; D call uncertain. Looked up from germline, CDR1 is SGHVS and CDR2 is FQNEAQ. Trimming shortened V by 2 bases and J by 11 bases, and 15 bases separated the two germline ends. CDR3 length: 13 amino acids. The CDR3 nucleotides read TGTGCCAGCAGCTTACGAGTAAATCGATTGGCTTTCTTT. Its translation is CASSLRVNRLAFF.

Comment on this clone: Other nucleotide sequences from this sample produce the same CDR3. V usage is TRBV29-1 and J usage is TRBJ2-1, with D possibly matching TRBD1 (6 bases). V gave up 7 bases and J gave up 3 bases, with 16 bases separating them. The CDR3 sequence is 14 residues long. Per germline, CDR1 SQVTM and CDR2 ANQGSEA. CDR3 in DNA: TGCAGCGCAAGGGCAGGGGATGGCTACAATGAGCAGTTCTTC. Protein: CSARAGDGYNEQFF.

V is TRBV30 and J is TRBJ2-2, with 7 nucleotides matching TRBD1. Germline trimming cut 1 base from V and 4 bases from J; bases unmatched to any gene: 6. The CDR3 consists of 15 residues. The germline gives CDR1 GTSNPN, CDR2 SVGIG (reference sequence). CDR3 nucleotide sequence: TGTGCCTGGAGTGCTAACAGGGGACCCACCGGGGAGCTGTTTTTT. It encodes CAWSANRGPTGELFF.

CDR3 in amino acids: CASSLVLGQYSGNTIYF. CDR3 nucleotides: TGTGCCAGCAGTTTGGTCCTGGGACAGTACTCTGGAAACACCATATATTTT. The gene calls are TRBV28 and TRBJ1-3; TRBD1 agrees at 7 bases. CDR1 is MDHEN, CDR2 SYDVKM, per germline. The CDR3 spans 17 residues. Trimming at V came to 3 bases and at J to 0 bases, leaving 8 bases not matched to a gene.

The J gene is TRBJ2-5, the V gene TRBV9; 10 bases line up with TRBD1. The germline gives CDR1 SGDLS, CDR2 YYNGEE. V was pared by 4 bases and J by 4 bases, with 13 bases of the junction left unmatched. The CDR3 runs 17 residues. The CDR3 region is CASSKTSGTGEGETQYF. The DNA for the CDR3 is TGTGCCAGCAGCAAGACCTCTGGGACAGGGGAAGGAGAGACCCAGTACTTC.

The V gene is TRBV6-6, the J gene TRBJ1-4; D is possibly TRBD1 (6 bases). Germline loops: CDR1 MNHNY, CDR2 SVGAGI (reference sequence). The CDR3 runs 15 residues. Trimming removed 5 bases from V and 10 bases from J, with 20 bases in between. CDR3 DNA: TGTGCCAGCAGTATCAAACAGGGTGGTCAGGTAAAACTGTTTTTT. Translating it yields CASSIKQGGQVKLFF.

V and J are TRBV19 and TRBJ1-5; 9 nucleotides agree with TRBD1. J gave up 3 bases and V 5 bases, and 8 bases lay outside the gene matches. Germline V gene data show CDR1 as LNHDA and CDR2 as SQIVND (reference sequence). CDR3 length equals 16 residues. As DNA, the CDR3 is TGTGCCAGTAGTGTTACCGGGACAGGGCTCAATCAGCCCCAGCATTTT. Its protein product is CASSVTGTGLNQPQHF.